This T cell receptor beta chain was sequenced during a study of regulatory T cells in long-lasting Graves disease. Study results and limitations: Persistent patients shared more public clonotypes (over 2,500) than new patients (approximately 1,000). TRBV28, TRBJ1-2 and TRBJ2-5 were segments that persistent disease favored.

Germline V lookup: CDR1 SEHNR, CDR2 FQNEAQ (reference sequence). With V trimmed by 1 base and J by 6 bases, 9 bases remained unmatched. This CDR3 has 16 residues. To make TCR beta libraries, researchers used iRepertoire HTBI primers and Arm-PCR of CDR3 regions. One entry per CDR3 protein results from TCRdb running MiXCR on the multiplex PCR reads. The sample has around 400,000 distinct CDR3 sequences; about 16% are singletons. Time point reported: newly diagnosed GD, antithyroid drugs for less than 3 months. The TCR library was made from RNA extracted from PBMCs. The patients were enrolled through endocrinology in Xi'an, China. In regard to this clonotype: Antigen unknown.

This chain joins TRBV7-9 and TRBJ2-7, with 10 bases aligning to TRBD1. The sequenced sample was peripheral blood mononuclear cells (PBMCs), obtained at new diagnosis, from a patient treated with antithyroid drugs. The sequence was obtained from a female donor with Graves disease. This CDR3 reads CASSLGTGTGASEQYF. The CDR3 DNA is TGTGCCAGCAGCTTAGGAACCGGGACAGGGGCCTCCGAGCAGTACTTC.